What follows are 28 T cell receptor beta chains derived from one specimen sequenced in a study of T cells of healthy individuals. TCRdb analysed the 5' RACE reads with MiXCR anew, one entry per CDR3 protein. The data show about 53,000 distinct CDR3 sequences, about 15% seen once. These receptors all come from a human donor in good health.

This clonotype was recorded a few times. The chain combines TRBV20-1 with TRBJ2-7; D is undetermined. The germline V gene encodes CDR1 DFQATT and CDR2 SNEGSKA (reference sequence). Between the trimmed V and J ends, which lost 1 base and 5 bases, there was a span of 12 bases. There are 13 residues in the CDR3. This chain's CDR3 is CSARVDSIHEQYF. CDR3 nucleotides: TGCAGTGCTAGAGTTGATAGTATCCACGAGCAGTACTTC.

This clonotype was seen ten or more times. This chain uses TRBV5-1 with TRBJ1-1; TRBD1 aligns across 8 bases. The germline gives CDR1 SGHRS, CDR2 YFSETQ. The CDR3 contains 14 residues. J was trimmed by 5 bases and V by 3 bases; bases with no gene match: 6. The CDR3 DNA reads TGCGCCAGCAGCTGGCGACAGGGGAGGACTGAAGCTTTCTTT. This encodes CASSWRQGRTEAFF.

This clonotype has ten or more counts. This chain connects TRBV20-1 to TRBJ1-6; D is possibly TRBD1 (5 bases). Trimming stripped 0 bases from V and 5 bases from J, with 17 bases between. The CDR3 contains 17 residues. Germline assignment: CDR1 DFQATT and CDR2 SNEGSKA (reference sequence). The CDR3 loop is CSARDPGGGANNSPLHF. The CDR3 DNA follows: TGCAGTGCTAGAGATCCGGGGGGAGGGGCGAATAATTCACCCCTCCACTTT.

This chain links TRBV5-5 with TRBJ1-4; 9 nucleotides align to TRBD1. From germline, CDR1 is SGHKS and CDR2 YYEKEE (reference sequence). The CDR3 runs 12 residues. Germline trimming cut 4 bases from V and 13 bases from J; bases unmatched to any gene: 5. The CDR3 sequence is CASSDMDRGLFF. The CDR3, as DNA: TGTGCCAGCAGCGATATGGACAGGGGACTGTTTTTT. The variable domain in full, with the rest retrieved from reference TRBV5-5 and TRBJ1-4, is DAGVTQSPTHLIKTRGQQVTLRCSPISGHKSVSWYQQVLGQGPQFIFQYYEKEERGRGNFPDRFSARQFPNYSSELNVNALLLGDSALYLCASSDMDRGLFFGSGTQLSVL.

This clonotype has just a few counts. The V call is TRBV7-9, the J call TRBJ2-2, with TRBD2 identical over 9 bases. The CDR3 contains 17 residues. The germline V gene has CDR1 SEHNR and CDR2 FQNEAQ (reference sequence). Unmatched junction bases numbered 8, after V lost 5 bases and J lost 1 base. Here the CDR3 DNA reads TGTGCCAGCAGCCGTCAGCTAGCGGGGATGAACACCGGGGAGCTGTTTTTT. Encoded protein: CASSRQLAGMNTGELFF.

In its sample, this clonotype was seen many times. J is TRBJ2-3 and V is TRBV13, with D possibly being TRBD1 (6 bases). Trimming took 1 base from V and 4 from J, leaving 9 bases between them. CDR3 length: 14 amino acids. CDR1 is PRHDT, CDR2 FYEKMQ, per germline (reference sequence). The CDR3 here is CASSLDRVADTQYF. The CDR3 DNA is TGTGCCAGCAGCTTAGACAGGGTCGCAGATACGCAGTATTTT.

This clonotype was detected ten times or more. The rearrangement joins TRBV5-1 to TRBJ2-1, with 7 bases aligning to TRBD2. The CDR3 length is 12 residues. Germline V CDR1 and CDR2: SGHRS, YFSETQ. With V trimmed by 5 bases and J by 10 bases, 6 bases remained unmatched. CDR3 coding DNA: TGCGCCAGCAGAAGGGAGGGACTAGAGCAGTTCTTC. Protein product: CASRREGLEQFF.

The table lists this clonotype with many counts. This chain uses TRBV7-2 with TRBJ2-1, with TRBD2 matching over 7 bases. J lost 6 bases, V lost 2 bases, and 7 bases had no gene match. The CDR3 extends over 15 amino acids. The germline CDR1 and CDR2 sequences are SGHTA and FQGNSA. CDR3 sequence reads: CASSLRSGGLNEQFF. CDR3 in DNA: TGTGCCAGCAGCTTACGATCGGGGGGACTCAATGAGCAGTTCTTC.

The chain employs TRBV12-5 and TRBJ2-1, with unresolved D. The ends were cut back, 7 bases at V and 7 bases at J, with 11 bases in the middle. This CDR3 has 12 amino acids. Germline lookup yields CDR1 LGHNT and CDR2 FRNRAP. Here the CDR3 reads CASALSRNEQFF. CDR3 nucleotides: TGTGCTAGTGCCTTAAGTCGGAATGAGCAGTTCTTC.

Turning to this clonotype: At one of its ends the junction is not consistent with the germline gene, which may arise from a read error. The rearrangement uses TRBV5-1 and TRBJ2-6; 10 bases agree with TRBD2. CDR1 and CDR2 (germline): SGHRS, YFSETQ. CDR3 length: 17 residues. The CDR3 DNA is TGCGCCAGCGGCTTGGCTAGCGGGAGTCCTGGGGCCAACGTCCTGACTTTC. The encoded protein is CASGLASGSPGANVLTF.

This clonotype was seen at least ten times. The chain's CDR3 is CASSFSGNEQFF. The CDR3 DNA reads TGTGCCAGCAGCTTCAGTGGTAATGAGCAGTTCTTC. The V gene is TRBV3-1, the J gene TRBJ2-1; no firm D call. CDR3 length: 12 residues. V lost 5 bases to trimming and J lost 7 bases, with 9 bases between them. The V gene's germline CDR1 is LGHDT and CDR2 YNNKEL (reference sequence).

This clonotype was detected many times. The rearrangement links TRBV5-5 to TRBJ2-7; D is possibly TRBD1 (6 bases). The CDR3 totals 16 residues. The germline V gene encodes CDR1 SGHKS and CDR2 YYEKEE (reference sequence). The ends were cut back, 2 bases at V and 0 bases at J, with 15 bases in the middle. The CDR3 is CASSLRQAGASYEQYF. In DNA form, the CDR3 reads TGTGCCAGCAGCTTACGACAGGCCGGGGCCTCCTACGAGCAGTACTTC.

The chain is built from TRBV20-1 and TRBJ2-1, with 8 bases aligning to TRBD2. The CDR3 spans 14 residues. V lost 6 bases to trimming and J lost 6 bases; unmatched junction nucleotides: 10. Germline V gene sequence: CDR1 DFQATT, CDR2 SNEGSKA (reference sequence). The CDR3 region has the DNA TGCAGTGCAACGAGCGGGAGCGTCTCCAATGAGCAGTTCTTC. Translated, it gives CSATSGSVSNEQFF.

There are many counts of this clonotype. The chain joins TRBV19 to TRBJ1-2; possibly TRBD1 for D (6 bases). This CDR3 comprises 12 residues. With 6 bases removed from V and 8 bases from J, the gap between germline ends came to 13 bases. Germline V gene data show CDR1 as LNHDA and CDR2 as SQIVND (reference sequence). The DNA of the CDR3 is TGTGCCAGTAGGAAACAGGGATGGGGCTACACCTTC. The encoded protein is CASRKQGWGYTF.

The sample holds many counts of this clonotype. The V call is TRBV6-1, the J call TRBJ2-7; D gene unclear. The V end was cut by 1 base, the J end by 7 bases, with 11 bases between. Germline-derived CDR1 and CDR2 are MNHNS and SASEGT. The CDR3 covers 13 residues. The CDR3 bases are TGTGCCAGCAGTGAAGATCAGGTAATGGAGCAGTACTTC. Amino acid sequence: CASSEDQVMEQYF.

About this clonotype itself: Given a much more abundant clone one base away, this may be a read error. J is TRBJ1-3 and V is TRBV12-3 or TRBV12-4; TRBD1 matches at 8 bases. CDR3 length equals 16 residues. The CDR3 nucleotides are TGTGCCAGCAGCCGATGGACAGGGCTGTCCGGAAACACCATATCTTTT. Protein product: CASSRWTGLSGNTISF.

This clonotype was seen at least ten times. The chain joins TRBV20-1 to TRBJ2-3, with 10 nucleotides matching TRBD2. J gave up 6 bases and V 3 bases, and 12 bases lay outside the gene matches. The CDR3 totals 16 residues. Germline CDR1 and CDR2: DFQATT and SNEGSKA (reference sequence). DNA of the CDR3: TGCAGTGCTAGCCAACCTAGCGGGAGTGCCCCGGATACGCAGTATTTT. Protein: CSASQPSGSAPDTQYF.

This chain connects TRBV5-5 to TRBJ1-4, with D possibly being TRBD1 (6 bases). Trimming took 3 bases from V and 5 from J, leaving 11 bases between them. Germline V gives CDR1 SGHKS, CDR2 YYEKEE (reference sequence). The CDR3 has 14 amino acids. This chain's CDR3 is CASSSQGLNEKLFF. CDR3 bases: TGTGCCAGCAGCTCGCAGGGGTTAAATGAAAAACTGTTTTTT.

This clonotype has a handful of counts. This chain links TRBV21-1 with TRBJ2-3; TRBD2, as called in the table, went unchecked against the DNA. TRBV21-1 is flagged as a pseudogene. CDR3 length equals 19 residues. DNA of the CDR3: TGTGCCAGCATCCCACCAGTCCCGGGACTAGCGGACATCACAGATACGCAGTATTTT. This codes for CASIPPVPGLADITDTQYF.

In this sample, this clonotype turned up many times. The chain joins TRBV3-1 to TRBJ1-4; D is ambiguous. Trimming pared 0 bases from V and 4 bases from J, leaving 12 bases between. CDR3 length equals 16 residues. Germline assignment: CDR1 LGHDT and CDR2 YNNKEL (reference sequence). CDR3 in DNA: TGTGCCAGCAGCCAAGATGGTCGTGGACTTAATGAAAAACTGTTTTTT. This translates into CASSQDGRGLNEKLFF. Combining the CDR3 with reference TRBV3-1 and TRBJ1-4 gives the whole variable domain DTAVSQTPKYLVTQMGNDKSIKCEQNLGHDTMYWYKQDSKKFLKIMFSYNNKELIINETVPNRFSPKSPDKAHLNLHINSLELGDSAVYFCASSQDGRGLNEKLFFGSGTQLSVL.

This clonotype was counted between two and nine times. The V call is TRBV5-1, the J call TRBJ2-1; 8 bases fit TRBD2. The germline V gene has CDR1 SGHRS and CDR2 YFSETQ. This CDR3 is 15 amino acids long. Trimming at V came to 6 bases and at J to 8 bases, leaving 13 bases not matched to a gene. The DNA of the CDR3 is TGCGCCAGCACCCCCCAAAGCGGGAGAATACATGAGCAGTTCTTC. This translates into CASTPQSGRIHEQFF.

In this sample, this clonotype turned up many times. The genes are TRBV2 and TRBJ1-1; D is perhaps TRBD1 (6 bases). Germline V gene sequence: CDR1 SNHLY, CDR2 FYNNEI. With 6 bases removed from V and 7 bases from J, the gap between germline ends came to 15 bases. The CDR3 contains 13 residues. The CDR3, as DNA: TGTGCCAGCAGCCTAGACAGGCTAAGTGAAGCTTTCTTT. Protein: CASSLDRLSEAFF.

CDR3 sequence (DNA): TGTGCCAGCAGCGTGGGGTCGGGCACTGAAGCTTTCTTT. This codes for CASSVGSGTEAFF. V and J are TRBV9 and TRBJ1-1, with no clear D. V lost 2 bases to trimming and J lost 4 bases, with 9 bases between them. This CDR3 is 13 amino acids long. Germline values: CDR1 SGDLS, CDR2 YYNGEE.

The chain employs TRBV7-6 and TRBJ2-3; D is undetermined. The CDR3 is made up of 18 amino acids. CDR1 and CDR2 from the germline V gene are SGHVS and FNYEAQ. Between the trimmed V and J ends, which lost 1 base and 0 bases, there was a span of 17 bases. The CDR3 loop reads CASSLDRRKYPSTDTQYF. The DNA of the CDR3 is TGTGCCAGCAGCTTAGACCGACGCAAGTATCCGAGCACAGATACGCAGTATTTT.

This clonotype came up a few times. The CDR3 reads CASSPPGELFF. CDR3 nucleotides: TGTGCCAGCAGTCCGCCCGGGGAGCTGTTTTTT. This sequence joins TRBV2 and TRBJ2-2, with no clear D. V was cut by 5 bases and J by 6 bases, with 4 bases left in between. This CDR3 has 11 amino acids. Germline assignment: CDR1 SNHLY and CDR2 FYNNEI.

Worth noting for this clonotype: One end of the junction fails to match germline, which may point to a read error. The chain is built from TRBV4-3 and TRBJ1-4; D is possibly TRBD1 (6 bases). The V gene's germline CDR1 is LGHNA and CDR2 YSLEER. This CDR3 contains 16 residues. Written as DNA, the CDR3 is TGCGCCAGCAGTCAAGAAGTAGGAGGAGGGGGTGAAAAACTGTTTTTT. It translates to CASSQEVGGGGEKLFF.

This clonotype was found many times. The chain combines TRBV3-1 with TRBJ2-7; no reliable D call. Germline loops: CDR1 LGHDT, CDR2 YNNKEL (reference sequence). V gave up 3 bases and J gave up 6 bases, with 18 bases separating them. The length of the CDR3 is 15 residues. CDR3 nucleotide sequence: TGTGCCAGCAGCCAGAGAGGCCCCAAGGCATCCGAGCAGTACTTC. Translation: CASSQRGPKASEQYF.

This clonotype was seen many times. The chain combines TRBV20-1 with TRBJ2-5; TRBD1 is a possible D gene (6 bases). Germline lookup yields CDR1 DFQATT and CDR2 SNEGSKA (reference sequence). The V end lost 7 bases, the J end lost 2 bases, and 8 bases lay between the germline ends. This CDR3 has 11 residues. The CDR3 loop is CSGGGQETQYF. The CDR3 DNA reads as TGCAGTGGAGGGGGTCAAGAGACCCAGTACTTC.